These 29 T cell receptor beta chains were all obtained from the same sample, sequenced in a study of T cells in localized non-small cell lung cancer. Assay: immunoSEQ multiplex PCR; the TCRdb copy retains only in-frame clones and omits some. This sample has 25,000 to 35,000 clones, with 87% found just once. The specimen comprised peripheral blood, sampled before any cancer treatment. The receptors stem from a male donor older than 55 with stage I lung adenocarcinoma.

The J gene is TRBJ1-6, the V gene TRBV7-8, with D perhaps matching TRBD1 (6 bases). The ends were cut back, 5 bases at V and 8 bases at J, with 19 bases in the middle. CDR1 and CDR2 (germline): SGHVS, FQNEAQ. The CDR3 runs to 16 residues. The chain's CDR3 is CASSAQGQGSYSPLHF. Written as DNA, the CDR3 is TGTGCCAGCAGCGCCCAGGGACAAGGGAGTTATTCACCCCTCCACTTT.

CDR3 coding DNA: TGTGCCAGCAGCCCCCTCGGGCTAGCGGGGGGAGAGACCCAGTACTTC. This encodes CASSPLGLAGGETQYF. This rearrangement joins TRBV7-7 to TRBJ2-5; 11 bases are a match to TRBD2. Germline assignment: CDR1 SSHAT and CDR2 FNYEAQ (reference sequence). V lost 5 bases, J lost 4 bases, and 9 bases stayed unmatched. The CDR3 is 16 residues long.

In its sample, this clone was seen once. Here the CDR3 reads CASSLEGSYSNQPQHF. CDR3 in DNA: TGTGCCAGCAGCTTAGAGGGATCATATAGCAATCAGCCCCAGCATTTT. The V gene is TRBV7-8, the J gene TRBJ1-5; D gene unclear. Germline CDR1 reads SGHVS; CDR2 reads FQNEAQ. This CDR3 has 16 residues. Trimming took off 1 base at V and 0 bases at J, with 10 bases between the two ends.

This clone was observed a few times. V and J are TRBV12-2 and TRBJ2-5; the table's D call of TRBD1 was not tested on the DNA. TRBV12-2 is flagged as a pseudogene. The CDR3 runs 14 residues. The CDR3 nucleotides read TGTGCAAGTCGCTTTCAGGGCGAGTTGTTGGGCCAGTACTTC. This gives the protein CASRFQGELLGQYF.

The chain joins TRBV28 to TRBJ2-7, with TRBD2 matching 14 bases. V lost 8 bases and J lost 5; bases outside the gene matches: 14. The CDR3 has 17 amino acids. From germline, CDR1 is MDHEN and CDR2 SYDVKM. Here the CDR3 DNA reads TGTGCCAGCGGAACGACTAGCGGGGGGGCCATAGGCAACGAGCAGTACTTC. The encoded protein is CASGTTSGGAIGNEQYF.

V usage is TRBV5-5 and J usage is TRBJ1-2; possible D gene TRBD1, 6 bases. This CDR3 is 15 amino acids long. The V end was cut by 3 bases, the J end by 2 bases, with 14 bases between. CDR1 is SGHKS and CDR2 is YYEKEE in the germline V gene (reference sequence). As DNA, the CDR3 is TGTGCCAGCAGCTGGGGGCCAGGGAAGAACTATGGCTACACCTTC. Encoded protein: CASSWGPGKNYGYTF.

The gene calls are TRBV18 and TRBJ2-3, with TRBD2 identical over 10 bases. V lost 4 bases and J lost 3; bases outside the gene matches: 1. The germline CDR1 and CDR2 sequences are KGHSH and LQKENI. There are 14 residues in the CDR3. The CDR3 spells CASSRGLATDTQYF. The DNA of the CDR3 is TGTGCCAGCTCACGGGGACTAGCGACAGATACGCAGTATTTT.

V and J are TRBV5-1 and TRBJ1-2; TRBD1 aligns across 9 bases. V gave up 4 bases and J gave up 6 bases; unmatched junction bases: 10. CDR3 size: 15 residues. Per the germline V gene, CDR1 is SGHRS and CDR2 is YFSETQ. In DNA form, the CDR3 reads TGCGCCAGCAGCACCTCCACCGGGACAGGGAATGGCTACACCTTC. Its translation: CASSTSTGTGNGYTF.

V usage is TRBV7-3 and J usage is TRBJ2-1; the match to TRBD2 covers 10 bases. Germline V lookup: CDR1 SGHTA, CDR2 FQGTGA. J lost 5 bases, V lost 5 bases, and 6 bases had no gene match. The CDR3 is 15 residues long. CDR3 region: CASSPTSGWNNEQFF. The DNA for the CDR3 is TGTGCCAGCAGCCCGACTAGCGGGTGGAACAATGAGCAGTTCTTC.

The V and J genes are TRBV6-5 and TRBJ1-6, with TRBD1 matching over 7 bases. Germline loops: CDR1 MNHEY, CDR2 SVGAGI. CDR3 length equals 15 residues. V shed 6 bases, J shed 3 bases, and the junction held 5 bases outside the gene matches. The CDR3 nucleotides are TGTGCCAGCAGAATCGACAGGGACTATAATTCACCCCTCCACTTT. Its translation is CASRIDRDYNSPLHF.

The rearrangement joins TRBV5-6 to TRBJ1-1, with D uncertain. The CDR3 totals 14 residues. Germline CDR1 is SGHDT and CDR2 is YYEEEE. The V end lost 1 base, the J end lost 0 bases, and 7 bases lay between the germline ends. CDR3 nucleotide sequence: TGTGCCAGCAGCTTGCCGGGGATGAACACTGAAGCTTTCTTT. Its protein is CASSLPGMNTEAFF.

This clone came up a few times. Here the CDR3 reads CASSFQGGLQETQYF. In DNA form, the CDR3 reads TGTGCCAGCAGCTTCCAGGGGGGGCTACAAGAGACCCAGTACTTC. V is TRBV7-2 and J is TRBJ2-5, with D possibly called TRBD1 or TRBD2 (7 bases each). CDR3 length equals 15 residues. The germline V gene has CDR1 SGHTA and CDR2 FQGNSA. Trimming took 3 bases from V and 2 from J, leaving 13 bases between them.

This chain links TRBV30 with TRBJ1-5, with no clear D. Germline-derived CDR1 and CDR2 are GTSNPN and SVGIG (reference sequence). The CDR3 has 14 residues. V was trimmed by 0 bases and J by 4 bases, leaving 10 bases between them. CDR3 loop: CAWSVGLGNQPQHF. DNA for the CDR3: TGTGCCTGGAGTGTAGGTCTAGGTAATCAGCCCCAGCATTTT.

The chain carries TRBV7-9 and TRBJ1-3; D not resolved. The V end lost 10 bases, the J end lost 2 bases, and 15 bases lay between the germline ends. This CDR3 contains 14 residues. Germline V gives CDR1 SEHNR, CDR2 FQNEAQ (reference sequence). This chain's CDR3 is CATNRGGPGNTIYF. In nucleotides, the CDR3 is TGTGCCACCAATCGAGGAGGCCCTGGAAACACCATATATTTT.

This clone has only a few counts. The genes are TRBV15 and TRBJ1-1; 9 positions agree with TRBD1. Germline loops: CDR1 LNHNV, CDR2 YYDKDF (reference sequence). The CDR3 extends over 14 amino acids. The ends lost 8 bases at V and 4 bases at J; junction bases unmatched: 8. CDR3 in amino acids: CATLGQGDRTEAFF. The CDR3, as DNA: TGTGCCACCCTGGGACAGGGTGATCGCACTGAAGCTTTCTTT.

The chain carries TRBV29-1 and TRBJ2-3; 7 bases align to TRBD2. With V trimmed by 6 bases and J by 0 bases, 6 bases remained unmatched. Germline CDR1 and CDR2: SQVTM and ANQGSEA. The CDR3 is made up of 14 amino acids. CDR3: CSVGGAVSTDTQYF. The CDR3 DNA reads as TGCAGCGTGGGAGGGGCGGTTAGCACAGATACGCAGTATTTT.

The chain joins TRBV28 to TRBJ2-3, with unresolved D. V shed 10 bases and J shed 1 base, with 18 bases lying between them. CDR1 MDHEN and CDR2 SYDVKM come from the germline V gene. The CDR3 spans 15 residues. The CDR3 is CATRPTIAGTDTQYF. The CDR3 region has the DNA TGTGCCACCCGCCCAACGATAGCAGGCACAGATACGCAGTATTTT.

This clone was detected once. The chain links TRBV19 to TRBJ1-1, with no clear D. CDR1 and CDR2 (germline): LNHDA, SQIVND (reference sequence). Trimming pared 1 base from V and 5 bases from J, leaving 11 bases between. This CDR3 is built from 14 residues. The CDR3: CASSIAPGRTEAFF. The CDR3 DNA reads TGTGCCAGTAGTATAGCTCCAGGAAGAACTGAAGCTTTCTTT.

CDR3 in DNA: TGCGCCAGCAGCGAGGGGGGCACTGAAGCTTTCTTT. This gives the protein CASSEGGTEAFF. The chain recombines TRBV10-1 with TRBJ1-1, with D possibly TRBD1 on 6 matching bases. Germline CDR1 WNHNN, CDR2 SYGVQD (reference sequence). This CDR3 comprises 12 residues. V was cut by 6 bases and J by 4 bases, with 9 bases left in between.

The J gene is TRBJ1-1, the V gene TRBV6-5; D call uncertain. Germline values: CDR1 MNHEY, CDR2 SVGAGI. CDR3 length equals 14 residues. The V and J ends lost 2 bases and 2 bases respectively, with 9 bases between them. The CDR3 DNA sequence: TGTGCCAGCAGTTACCTGGGCACTAACACTGAAGCTTTCTTT. Translation: CASSYLGTNTEAFF.

V is TRBV2 and J is TRBJ2-7; D not resolved. V shed 7 bases and J shed 0 bases, with 16 bases lying between them. This CDR3 comprises 15 residues. Per the germline V gene, CDR1 is SNHLY and CDR2 is FYNNEI. CDR3: CASKGSWVRSYEQYF. The CDR3, as DNA: TGTGCCAGCAAAGGTTCGTGGGTTCGCTCCTACGAGCAGTACTTC.

The chain employs TRBV10-2 and TRBJ1-5; D is unclear. Trimming stripped 2 bases from V and 2 bases from J, with 10 bases between. CDR3 size: 15 residues. Germline values: CDR1 WSHSY, CDR2 SAAADI. CDR3 bases: TGCGCCAGCAGTGAGGAGGGTTGGGGCAATCAGCCCCAGCATTTT. Translation gives CASSEEGWGNQPQHF.

This clone has just one count. The genes are TRBV11-2 and TRBJ2-1; 7 nucleotides agree with TRBD2. Germline V CDR1 and CDR2: SGHAT, FQNNGV. This CDR3 is 15 amino acids long. The J segment lost 3 bases and the V segment lost 6 bases, leaving 8 bases of the junction unmatched. The CDR3 DNA follows: TGTGCCAGCAGGAGGGAGGGTGGGGTCTACAATGAGCAGTTCTTC. Translation gives CASRREGGVYNEQFF.

Turning to this clone: Mismatch with germline at one junction end may stem from a read error. Other DNA sequences from this sample encode an identical CDR3 as well. V is TRBV19 and J is TRBJ1-1; no clear D. Germline assignment: CDR1 LNHDA and CDR2 SQIVND (reference sequence). This CDR3 comprises 14 residues. CDR3 coding DNA: TGCGCCAGTAGTGAGGACGCGGGGAACACTGAAGCTTTCTTT. Amino acids: CASSEDAGNTEAFF.

The chain is built from TRBV9 and TRBJ2-1; D is unclear. With 3 bases removed from V and 6 bases from J, the gap between germline ends came to 7 bases. This CDR3 has 12 residues. Germline V lookup: CDR1 SGDLS, CDR2 YYNGEE. DNA of the CDR3: TGTGCCAGCAGCGCCCCCAGCAATGAGCAGTTCTTC. Amino acids: CASSAPSNEQFF.

This rearrangement joins TRBV6-1 to TRBJ2-7; 9 bases are a match to TRBD1. Germline V gene lookup returns CDR1 MNHNS and CDR2 SASEGT. Unmatched junction bases numbered 5, after V lost 2 bases and J lost 12 bases. The CDR3 length is 12 residues. The DNA of the CDR3 is TGTGCCAGCAGTGAACGAGGGACAGGGTTGTACTTC. Translated: CASSERGTGLYF.

The chain recombines TRBV15 with TRBJ2-3; 9 bases agree with TRBD2. Germline V gene data show CDR1 as LNHNV and CDR2 as YYDKDF (reference sequence). The V segment lost 0 bases and the J segment 1 base; nucleotides outside the gene matches: 5. CDR3 length equals 17 residues. Here the CDR3 DNA reads TGTGCCACCAGCAGAGAGGCAAGACTAGCGGGCACAGATACGCAGTATTTT. This codes for CATSREARLAGTDTQYF.

This chain uses TRBV19 with TRBJ1-3; possible D gene TRBD1, 5 bases. The V end lost 4 bases, the J end lost 2 bases, and 15 bases lay between the germline ends. Germline values: CDR1 LNHDA, CDR2 SQIVND (reference sequence). The CDR3 extends over 16 amino acids. CDR3 loop: CASSKEGTDAGNTIYF. CDR3 sequence (DNA): TGTGCCAGTAGTAAAGAGGGGACTGACGCTGGAAACACCATATATTTT.

This clone has only one observation. The V call is TRBV28, the J call TRBJ1-4; 9 bases fit TRBD1. CDR1 MDHEN and CDR2 SYDVKM come from the germline V gene. J lost 7 bases, V lost 2 bases, and 5 bases had no gene match. The CDR3 is made up of 15 amino acids. This CDR3 is CASSLGGTGSEKLFF. The CDR3 region has the DNA TGTGCCAGCAGTTTAGGGGGGACAGGGTCTGAAAAACTGTTTTTT.